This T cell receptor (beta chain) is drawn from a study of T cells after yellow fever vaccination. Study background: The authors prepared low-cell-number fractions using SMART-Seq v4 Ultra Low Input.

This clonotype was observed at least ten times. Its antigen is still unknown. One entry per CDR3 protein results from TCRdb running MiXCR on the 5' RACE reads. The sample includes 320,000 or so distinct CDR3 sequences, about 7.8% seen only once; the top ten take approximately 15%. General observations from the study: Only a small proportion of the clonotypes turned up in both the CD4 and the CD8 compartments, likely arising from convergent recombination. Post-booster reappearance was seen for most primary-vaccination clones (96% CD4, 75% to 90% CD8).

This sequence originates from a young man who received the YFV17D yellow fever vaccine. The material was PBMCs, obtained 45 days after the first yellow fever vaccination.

CDR3 in amino acids: CASSFLGSGVETQYF. CDR3 DNA: TGCGCCAGCAGCTTTTTGGGTAGCGGCGTAGAGACCCAGTACTTC. The chain has TRBV5-1 and TRBJ2-5, with D perhaps TRBD2 (6 bases). V lost 2 bases and J lost 4, with 15 bases in between. The CDR3 length is 15 residues. Germline CDR1 is SGHRS and CDR2 is YFSETQ.